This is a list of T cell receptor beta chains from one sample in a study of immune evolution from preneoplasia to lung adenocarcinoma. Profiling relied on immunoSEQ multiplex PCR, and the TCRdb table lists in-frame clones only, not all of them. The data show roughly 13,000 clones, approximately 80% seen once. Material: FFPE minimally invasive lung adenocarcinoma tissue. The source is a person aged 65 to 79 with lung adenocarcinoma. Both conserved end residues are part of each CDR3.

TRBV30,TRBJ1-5,CAWSLGVTRNQPQHF
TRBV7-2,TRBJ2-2,CASSRRDRDTGELFF
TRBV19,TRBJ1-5,CASSGFLNQPQHF
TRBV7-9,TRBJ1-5,CASSSTGGSNQPQHF
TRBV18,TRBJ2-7,CASSPRDRGYTYEQYF
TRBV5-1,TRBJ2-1,CASSLIYNEQFF
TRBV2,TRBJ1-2,CASSGPILFYGYTF
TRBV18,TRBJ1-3,CASSPRDTGNTIYF
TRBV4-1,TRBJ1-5,CASKRGYSNQPQHF
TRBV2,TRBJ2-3,CASSAFVGEGEYF
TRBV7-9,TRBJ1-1,CASSFHSRAEAFF
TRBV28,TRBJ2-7,CASSFGGRQYEQYF
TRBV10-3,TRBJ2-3,CAISDQDAGSDTQYF
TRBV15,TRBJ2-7,CATSRGAAGDEQYF
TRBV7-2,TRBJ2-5,CASYEGALGETQYF
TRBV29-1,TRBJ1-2,CSVAGGLVYGYTF
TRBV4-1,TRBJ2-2,CASSQASGRSGELFF
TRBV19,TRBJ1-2,CASSRPGQEGGYTF
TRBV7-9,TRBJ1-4,CASRDSSTNEKLFF
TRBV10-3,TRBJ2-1,CATLDFGGRIDEQFF
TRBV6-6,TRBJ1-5,CASSPGQATPNQPQHF
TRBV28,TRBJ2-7,CASSSAGQGPTYEQYF
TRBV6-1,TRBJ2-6,CASSEGLRGSGANVLTF
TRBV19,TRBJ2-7,CASSWDTGGYEQYF
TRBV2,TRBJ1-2,CASSEARTAPGDGYTF
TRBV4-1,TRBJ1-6,CASSQDQRQASSYNSPLHF
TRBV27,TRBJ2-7,CASSLQGKQYF
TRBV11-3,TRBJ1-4,CASSSGTGYEKLFF
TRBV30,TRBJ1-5,CAWSVSMNQPQHF
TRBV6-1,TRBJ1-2,CASSVSYGYTF
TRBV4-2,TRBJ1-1,CASSQVGTGVNTEAFF
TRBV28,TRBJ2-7,CASSKTSGGSYEQYF
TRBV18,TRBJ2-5,CASSPGARSETQYF
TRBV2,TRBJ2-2,CASSEGGTGKAGELFF
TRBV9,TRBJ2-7,CASSVEPGYGYEQYF
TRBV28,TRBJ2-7,CASSLRTSGVTEQYF
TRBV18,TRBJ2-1,CASSPRSGQGIRDEQFF
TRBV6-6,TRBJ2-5,CASSTGTSGGTETQYF
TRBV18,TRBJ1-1,CASSRSPGGGDTEAFF
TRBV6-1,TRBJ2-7,CASRDGGHTYEQYF
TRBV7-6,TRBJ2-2,CASSLVGGDTGELFF
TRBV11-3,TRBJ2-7,CASSSTGLATYEQYF
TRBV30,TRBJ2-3,CAWNGGDTDTQYF
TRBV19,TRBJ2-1,CASSSGAGTFYNEQFF
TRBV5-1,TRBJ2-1,CASSNRVTGNPYNEQFF
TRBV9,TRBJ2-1,CASSVAPIYNEQFF
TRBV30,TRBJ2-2,CACSGQSNTGELFF
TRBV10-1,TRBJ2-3,CASTTNHQRDTDTQYF
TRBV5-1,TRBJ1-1,CASSGPAEGTEAFF
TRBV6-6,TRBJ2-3,CASTKGVLGVTDTQYF
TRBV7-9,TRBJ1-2,CASSPAGREGGYTF
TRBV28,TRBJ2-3,CASSILSGIDTQYF
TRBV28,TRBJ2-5,CASRKQGYETQYF